The 10 T cell receptor beta chains below come from one sample, sequenced in a study of CD8 T cells in Susac syndrome. Random-hexamer reverse transcription was applied to about 0.5 to 1 ug RNA. TCRdb reanalysed the immunoSEQ multiplex PCR reads using MiXCR and keeps one entry per CDR3 protein. The table lists around 50,000 distinct CDR3 sequences, 90% to 95% of them singletons, with 0.35% to 0.5% in the top ten. The sequencing input was CD8+ T cells from PBMCs. Source of these receptors: a human donor in good health.

The rearrangement joins TRBV7-9 to TRBJ2-7, with D perhaps matching TRBD1 or TRBD2 (5 bases each). V shed 5 bases and J shed 6 bases, with 20 bases lying between them. The CDR3 is made up of 15 amino acids. Germline CDR1 reads SEHNR; CDR2 reads FQNEAQ (reference sequence). The CDR3 bases are TGTGCCAGCAGCGTGCTGGTGGGGCATGGGGGCGAGCAGTACTTC. Its protein is CASSVLVGHGGEQYF.

The V and J genes are TRBV5-1 and TRBJ2-5; D is undetermined. Between the trimmed V and J ends, which lost 5 bases and 3 bases, there was a span of 11 bases. The germline CDR1 and CDR2 sequences are SGHRS and YFSETQ. This CDR3 is 13 amino acids long. In DNA form, the CDR3 reads TGCGCCAGCAGTTCCCCCCCCGAAGAGACCCAGTACTTC. Translating it yields CASSSPPEETQYF.

The V call is TRBV7-9, the J call TRBJ2-1; a weak D match, TRBD2 (5 bases). Germline V gene lookup returns CDR1 SEHNR and CDR2 FQNEAQ (reference sequence). The CDR3 is 16 residues long. Deletions cut 8 bases from V and 0 bases from J, with 17 bases between. The CDR3 DNA is TGTGCCAGCGCTATGGGAGTTTTCAGCTCCTACAATGAGCAGTTCTTC. Protein sequence: CASAMGVFSSYNEQFF. Full variable domain (outside the CDR3, taken from reference TRBV7-9 and TRBJ2-1): DTGVSQNPRHKITKRGQNVTFRCDPISEHNRLYWYRQTLGQGPEFLTYFQNEAQLEKSRLLSDRFSAERPKGSFSTLEIQRTEQGDSAMYLCASAMGVFSSYNEQFFGPGTRLTVL.

The chain links TRBV13 to TRBJ1-1; D is ambiguous. The germline CDR1 and CDR2 sequences are PRHDT and FYEKMQ (reference sequence). The CDR3 consists of 13 residues. V lost 4 bases and J lost 8, with 14 bases in between. The CDR3 bases are TGTGCCAGCAGCTACTCGACGGAGGAGGAAGCTTTCTTT. This sequence encodes CASSYSTEEEAFF.

This sequence joins TRBV11-2 and TRBJ2-7; no clear D. Germline V CDR1 and CDR2: SGHAT, FQNNGV. With 4 bases removed from V and 5 bases from J, the gap between germline ends came to 18 bases. This CDR3 spans 15 amino acids. The CDR3 bases are TGTGCCAGCAGCTCTCAGGACGGGCCTCCGGACGAGCAGTACTTC. It yields the protein CASSSQDGPPDEQYF.

This chain joins TRBV12-3 or TRBV12-4 and TRBJ1-5; no firm D call. The CDR3 length is 15 residues. The V and J ends lost 5 bases and 2 bases respectively, with 13 bases between them. In DNA form, the CDR3 reads TGTGCCAGCAGTGAGGACCGAGGAGGCAATCAGCCCCAGCATTTT. This sequence encodes CASSEDRGGNQPQHF.

V usage is TRBV5-1 and J usage is TRBJ2-7; D not certain. The CDR3 covers 13 residues. Germline loops: CDR1 SGHRS, CDR2 YFSETQ. Trimming took off 6 bases at V and 2 bases at J, with 12 bases between the two ends. The CDR3 bases are TGCGCCAGCACAATAGGGCCGACCTACGAGCAGTACTTC. Amino acid sequence: CASTIGPTYEQYF.

The rearrangement uses TRBV7-8 and TRBJ2-7; TRBD1 or TRBD2 may be the D gene (5 bases each). This CDR3 comprises 13 residues. Trimming cost V 6 bases and J 4 bases, with 13 bases left between them. CDR1 and CDR2 from the germline V gene are SGHVS and FQNEAQ. CDR3 in amino acids: CASSPRGSYEQYF. As DNA, the CDR3 is TGTGCCAGCAGTCCGAGGGGCAGTTACGAGCAGTACTTC.

The V gene is TRBV5-4, the J gene TRBJ2-1; 9 bases line up with TRBD2. In germline, CDR1 is SGHNT, CDR2 YYREEE (reference sequence). There are 15 residues in the CDR3. V dropped 4 bases and J dropped 6; count of bases not matched to a gene: 8. DNA of the CDR3: TGTGCCAGCAGCATAGGACTAGCGCCTTCCAATGAGCAGTTCTTC. Residues: CASSIGLAPSNEQFF.

The chain has TRBV5-5 and TRBJ2-3; D not certain. The CDR3 is made up of 14 amino acids. Germline V gene sequence: CDR1 SGHKS, CDR2 YYEKEE (reference sequence). V was shortened by 0 bases and J by 4 bases, with 9 bases between the two germline ends. The CDR3 here is CASSLEGQADTQYF. CDR3 sequence (DNA): TGTGCCAGCAGCTTGGAAGGCCAGGCAGATACGCAGTATTTT.